This T cell receptor beta chain appears in the sequencing data of a study of cytomegalovirus exposure and HLA in healthy donors. The assay was immunoSEQ multiplex PCR, and TCRdb's table has in-frame clones only and misses some. Of 300,000 to 400,000 clones in the sample, 88% were seen once. The CDR3 sequence is 16 residues long. The V end lost 0 bases, the J end lost 5 bases, and 17 bases lay between the germline ends. The sequencing sample was made of PBMCs. The chain carries TRBV23-1 and TRBJ2-7; TRBD1 might be the D (6 bases). TRBV23-1 is an open reading frame whose function is uncertain. The receptor's source is a man in his thirties or forties in good health and CMV-seronegative. Here the CDR3 DNA reads TGCGCCAGCAGTCAATCGCGGCAGGGGAAGGGCCACGAGCAGTACTTC. Protein product: CASSQSRQGKGHEQYF.